This entry lists 29 T cell receptor beta chains sequenced from one sample in a study of cytomegalovirus exposure and HLA in healthy donors. The PCR had 60 Vbeta and 13 Jbeta primers. Here immunoSEQ multiplex PCR was the method, and the copy in TCRdb shows in-frame clones only, minus some. The sample consists of around 300,000 clones, just over 70% of them appearing once. The sequenced sample was PBMCs. These receptors originate from a female donor in good health and CMV-seronegative.

The chain combines TRBV5-1 with TRBJ2-7; D is possibly TRBD1 (6 bases). Per the germline V gene, CDR1 is SGHRS and CDR2 is YFSETQ. V lost 3 bases and J lost 2, with 12 bases in between. This CDR3 comprises 14 residues. This chain's CDR3 is CASSSQGAPYEQYF. CDR3 coding DNA: TGCGCCAGCAGCTCACAGGGAGCTCCCTACGAGCAGTACTTC.

The CDR3 is CASSLTGGWREVVGELFF. CDR3 coding DNA: TGTGCCAGCAGCTTAACAGGGGGCTGGCGGGAGGTCGTCGGGGAGCTGTTTTTT. The chain combines TRBV7-9 with TRBJ2-2; weak D call: TRBD1 (9 bases). The CDR3 is 18 amino acids. V lost 2 bases, J lost 7 bases, and 23 bases lay in between. Germline CDR1 SEHNR, CDR2 FQNEAQ (reference sequence). Using reference TRBV7-9 and TRBJ2-2 for the parts outside the CDR3, the full variable domain is DTGVSQNPRHKITKRGQNVTFRCDPISEHNRLYWYRQTLGQGPEFLTYFQNEAQLEKSRLLSDRFSAERPKGSFSTLEIQRTEQGDSAMYLCASSLTGGWREVVGELFFGEGSRLTVL.

This rearrangement joins TRBV5-1 to TRBJ1-1; maybe TRBD1 (5 bases). The CDR3 contains 18 residues. The ends were cut back, 4 bases at V and 0 bases at J, with 22 bases in the middle. CDR1 is SGHRS, CDR2 YFSETQ, per germline. CDR3 in DNA: TGCGCCAGCAGCCCGCAGAAGGCAGGGCTCCACATGAACACTGAAGCTTTCTTT. Its translation: CASSPQKAGLHMNTEAFF.

This clone has more than one count but fewer than ten. The V call is TRBV7-2, the J call TRBJ2-3; unclear D gene. CDR1 and CDR2 from the germline V gene are SGHTA and FQGNSA. Trimming took off 5 bases at V and 0 bases at J, with 9 bases between the two ends. This CDR3 is built from 14 residues. DNA for the CDR3: TGTGCCAGCAGCCCCTCGTCTAGCACAGATACGCAGTATTTT. Translation: CASSPSSSTDTQYF. Full variable domain (remainder filled in from reference TRBV7-2 and TRBJ2-3): GAGVSQSPSNKVTEKGKDVELRCDPISGHTALYWYRQSLGQGLEFLIYFQGNSAPDKSGLPSDRFSAERTGGSVSTLTIQRTQQEDSAVYLCASSPSSSTDTQYFGPGTRLTVL.

The V gene is TRBV29-1, the J gene TRBJ2-7; weak D call: TRBD2 (7 bases). Germline V lookup: CDR1 SQVTM, CDR2 ANQGSEA. The CDR3 is 14 residues long. Trimming stripped 4 bases from V and 4 bases from J, with 17 bases between. CDR3: CSVGTSWGAYEQYF. The CDR3 nucleotides are TGCAGCGTTGGGACTAGTTGGGGGGCTTACGAGCAGTACTTC.

This clone was seen only once. V gene TRBV15 combines with J gene TRBJ2-7; 8 bases line up with TRBD1. This CDR3 comprises 12 residues. Germline V gene lookup returns CDR1 LNHNV and CDR2 YYDKDF (reference sequence). The ends lost 5 bases at V and 3 bases at J; junction bases unmatched: 0. As DNA, the CDR3 is TGTGCCACCAGCGGACAGGGCTACGAGCAGTACTTC. It specifies CATSGQGYEQYF.

This clone was seen more than once but under ten times. The chain combines TRBV30 with TRBJ1-2, with D perhaps TRBD1 (5 bases). CDR1 and CDR2 from the germline V gene are GTSNPN and SVGIG (reference sequence). CDR3 size: 12 residues. V dropped 5 bases and J dropped 3 bases, with 10 bases sitting between them. The CDR3 reads CAWAQDDYGYTF. Written as DNA, the CDR3 is TGTGCCTGGGCACAGGACGACTATGGCTACACCTTC.

The sample holds a few counts of this clone. The V and J genes are TRBV19 and TRBJ1-1; no reliable D call. Germline CDR1 and CDR2: LNHDA and SQIVND (reference sequence). V gave up 5 bases and J gave up 5 bases, with 9 bases separating them. The CDR3 runs to 12 residues. The CDR3 loop is CASSAGFTEAFF. CDR3 coding DNA: TGTGCCAGTAGTGCAGGATTTACTGAAGCTTTCTTT.

V gene TRBV11-3 combines with J gene TRBJ2-1; 8 positions match TRBD2. V lost 0 bases to trimming and J lost 3 bases; unmatched junction nucleotides: 4. In germline, CDR1 is SGHNT, CDR2 YENEEA. The CDR3 loop spans 16 amino acids. Here the CDR3 reads CASSLDRGGDYNEQFF. The CDR3 coding sequence is TGTGCCAGCAGCTTAGATCGGGGGGGGGACTACAATGAGCAGTTCTTC.

The rearrangement links TRBV29-1 to TRBJ2-1, with 7 positions matching TRBD2. J was trimmed by 7 bases and V by 4 bases; bases with no gene match: 7. Per the germline V gene, CDR1 is SQVTM and CDR2 is ANQGSEA. CDR3 length equals 13 residues. The CDR3 region has the DNA TGCAGCGTTGTATCAACCGGGAGGAATGAGCAGTTCTTC. Translated, it gives CSVVSTGRNEQFF.

The rearrangement uses TRBV6-6 and TRBJ1-4; 9 bases fit TRBD1. The CDR3 totals 15 residues. V lost 2 bases to trimming and J lost 7 bases; unmatched junction nucleotides: 5. CDR1 MNHNY and CDR2 SVGAGI come from the germline V gene (reference sequence). CDR3 in DNA: TGTGCCAGCAGTTACCTGGGACAGGGAAGTGAAAAACTGTTTTTT. Protein product: CASSYLGQGSEKLFF.

The genes are TRBV29-1 and TRBJ2-5; 8 nucleotides align to TRBD2. V shed 5 bases and J 5 bases; nucleotides not matched to a gene: 13. This CDR3 has 15 amino acids. Germline loops: CDR1 SQVTM, CDR2 ANQGSEA. The CDR3 region has the DNA TGCAGCGTTCCCGGGAGGGCCCGGAGGTTGGAGACCCAGTACTTC. It is translated as CSVPGRARRLETQYF. Using reference TRBV29-1 and TRBJ2-5 for the parts outside the CDR3, the full variable domain is SAVISQKPSRDICQRGTSLTIQCQVDSQVTMMFWYRQQPGQSLTLIATANQGSEATYESGFVIDKFPISRPNLTFSTLTVSNMSPEDSSIYLCSVPGRARRLETQYFGPGTRLLVL.

The genes are TRBV4-1 and TRBJ2-7; 10 positions match TRBD2. Germline lookup yields CDR1 MGHRA and CDR2 YSYEKL. J lost 6 bases, V lost 1 base, and 9 bases had no gene match. The CDR3 extends over 16 amino acids. The CDR3 nucleotides read TGCGCCAGCAGCCAAGGAGTCCAGCGGGAGGGCCTCGAGCAGTACTTC. It specifies CASSQGVQREGLEQYF.

This clone came up a few times. The chain uses TRBV30 and TRBJ2-7, with D maybe TRBD2 (5 bases). This CDR3 contains 14 residues. The germline V gene encodes CDR1 GTSNPN and CDR2 SVGIG (reference sequence). Trimming left V 0 bases short and J 3 bases short, with 12 bases between. The CDR3 coding sequence is TGTGCCTGGAGTGTATCACTAGGACTCTACGAGCAGTACTTC. This gives the protein CAWSVSLGLYEQYF.

V is TRBV11-2 and J is TRBJ2-7; 7 bases align to TRBD1. The CDR3 loop spans 15 amino acids. Germline loops: CDR1 SGHAT, CDR2 FQNNGV. Trimming took 4 bases from V and 0 from J; bases not matched to a gene: 6. CDR3 nucleotides: TGTGCCAGCAGCTCCCCCCGGGACAGCTCCTACGAGCAGTACTTC. It yields the protein CASSSPRDSSYEQYF. Together with reference TRBV11-2 and TRBJ2-7, the CDR3 gives the full variable domain: EAGVAQSPRYKIIEKRQSVAFWCNPISGHATLYWYQQILGQGPKLLIQFQNNGVVDDSQLPKDRFSAERLKGVDSTLKIQPAKLEDSAVYLCASSSPRDSSYEQYFGPGTRLTVT.

In this sample, this clone turned up a few times. The chain links TRBV19 to TRBJ2-3; 12 bases align to TRBD2. The germline CDR1 and CDR2 sequences are LNHDA and SQIVND (reference sequence). The V segment lost 10 bases and the J segment 6 bases; nucleotides outside the gene matches: 5. The CDR3 is made up of 13 amino acids. The DNA of the CDR3 is TGTGCCACCAGGACTAGCGGGATTGATACGCAGTATTTT. This translates into CATRTSGIDTQYF.

The chain recombines TRBV28 with TRBJ1-2; possibly TRBD1 for D (5 bases). Germline V lookup: CDR1 MDHEN, CDR2 SYDVKM. V was shortened by 10 bases and J by 8 bases, with 20 bases between the two germline ends. This CDR3 is built from 13 residues. The CDR3 protein is CATTLQQALGYTF. CDR3 sequence (DNA): TGTGCCACAACCCTTCAACAGGCGTTGGGCTACACCTTC.

The V call is TRBV19, the J call TRBJ1-5, with a tentative D call TRBD1 (5 bases). Trimming cost V 6 bases and J 6 bases, with 18 bases left between them. CDR1 LNHDA and CDR2 SQIVND come from the germline V gene (reference sequence). The CDR3 has 15 amino acids. Here the CDR3 DNA reads TGTGCCAGTAGCCTGGGGGGGGGTCTGAGTCAGCCCCAGCATTTT. Amino acid sequence: CASSLGGGLSQPQHF.

The chain employs TRBV4-2 and TRBJ1-1; 7 bases are a match to TRBD1. The CDR3 runs to 16 residues. Trimming took 1 base from V and 1 from J; bases not matched to a gene: 6. Germline V lookup: CDR1 LGHNA, CDR2 YNFKEQ. DNA for the CDR3: TGTGCCAGCAGCCAAGGACAGGGCATGGGGAACACTGAAGCTTTCTTT. Translation: CASSQGQGMGNTEAFF.

With respect to this clone: Compared with germline, one end of the junction differs, possibly owing to a read error. The chain links TRBV7-7 to TRBJ2-2; D perhaps matches TRBD1 (6 bases). CDR1 is SSHAT and CDR2 is FNYEAQ in the germline V gene (reference sequence). This CDR3 is built from 16 residues. CDR3 nucleotides: TGTGCTAGCAGCCGGGACACGTTCTCAGGGGCCGGGGAGCTGTTTTTT. It translates to CASSRDTFSGAGELFF.

This clone was counted between two and nine times. The chain carries TRBV4-1 and TRBJ2-7; D is possibly TRBD1 (6 bases). From germline, CDR1 is MGHRA and CDR2 YSYEKL. The V end was cut by 1 base, the J end by 1 base, with 20 bases between. The CDR3 length is 18 residues. The CDR3 sequence is CASSQGGAGGHRSYEQYF. CDR3 DNA: TGCGCCAGCAGCCAAGGAGGGGCTGGGGGACACCGTTCCTACGAGCAGTACTTC.

This chain joins TRBV7-8 and TRBJ2-7; 9 positions agree with TRBD2. Germline CDR1 SGHVS, CDR2 FQNEAQ. The V gene end was trimmed by 4 bases and the J gene end by 1 base; junction bases not matched to a gene: 14. The CDR3 totals 18 residues. The CDR3 DNA follows: TGTGCCAGCAGCTCTGTGACAGGGCGGCTAGCGGGGTCCTACGAGCAGTACTTC. Amino acids: CASSSVTGRLAGSYEQYF. The full variable domain, completed using reference TRBV7-8 and TRBJ2-7, is GAGVSQSPRYKVAKRGQDVALRCDPISGHVSLFWYQQALGQGPEFLTYFQNEAQLDKSGLPSDRFFAERPEGSVSTLKIQRTQQEDSAVYLCASSSVTGRLAGSYEQYFGPGTRLTVT.

The chain links TRBV19 to TRBJ1-5; 8 bases fit TRBD1. J was trimmed by 2 bases and V by 6 bases; bases with no gene match: 6. Germline-derived CDR1 and CDR2 are LNHDA and SQIVND (reference sequence). The CDR3 loop spans 15 amino acids. For the CDR3, the DNA is TGTGCCAGTAGAGAGGACAGGGTGGGCAATCAGCCCCAGCATTTT. Translation: CASREDRVGNQPQHF.

The J gene is TRBJ2-5, the V gene TRBV18, with TRBD1 matching over 9 bases. This CDR3 comprises 14 residues. Germline-derived CDR1 and CDR2 are KGHSH and LQKENI. The J segment lost 4 bases and the V segment lost 3 bases, leaving 3 bases of the junction unmatched. CDR3 DNA sequence: TGTGCCAGCTCACCGTCGGACAGGGGAGAGACCCAGTACTTC. Its translation: CASSPSDRGETQYF.

The gene calls are TRBV11-3 and TRBJ2-7, with D maybe TRBD1 (5 bases). The V end lost 8 bases, the J end lost 7 bases, and 15 bases lay between the germline ends. Germline CDR1 reads SGHNT; CDR2 reads YENEEA. There are 12 residues in the CDR3. CDR3 loop: CASGRTNGEQYF. Written as DNA, the CDR3 is TGTGCCAGCGGACGGACAAATGGTGAGCAGTACTTC.

This clone has a handful of counts. This rearrangement joins TRBV27 to TRBJ2-2; 8 nucleotides line up with TRBD2. The CDR3 contains 17 residues. Germline V lookup: CDR1 MNHEY, CDR2 SMNVEV (reference sequence). V dropped 0 bases and J dropped 6; count of bases not matched to a gene: 9. CDR3 protein: CASSLSGGLGIAGELFF. In nucleotides, the CDR3 is TGTGCCAGCAGTTTATCGGGGGGACTAGGTATTGCCGGGGAGCTGTTTTTT.

The chain joins TRBV6-4 to TRBJ2-7; 11 nucleotides agree with TRBD1. This CDR3 contains 15 residues. V was clipped by 3 bases and J by 5 bases; unmatched bases: 6. Germline V lookup: CDR1 MRHNA, CDR2 SNTAGT. The CDR3, as DNA: TGTGCCAGCAGTGATGGGACAGGGGGGAACAACGAGCAGTACTTC. Protein product: CASSDGTGGNNEQYF.

As DNA, the CDR3 is TGTGCCAGCAGTTTACGGGGCGTACGGGAGAATCAGCCCCAGCATTTT. Its protein product is CASSLRGVRENQPQHF. The chain has TRBV27 and TRBJ1-5, with a weak D call TRBD1 (5 bases). The V gene lost 2 bases and the J gene lost 4 bases, with 15 bases spanning the gap. The germline V gene has CDR1 MNHEY and CDR2 SMNVEV (reference sequence). The CDR3 is 16 amino acids.

This clone has just a few counts. J is TRBJ2-1 and V is TRBV7-8; possibly TRBD2 for D (6 bases). Germline CDR1 is SGHVS and CDR2 is FQNEAQ. There are 15 residues in the CDR3. The germline V and J ends were trimmed by 3 bases and 4 bases, with 13 bases remaining between them. The DNA of the CDR3 is TGTGCCAGCAGCTTCGATAGCGGCTTATACAATGAGCAGTTCTTC. Its translation is CASSFDSGLYNEQFF.